What follows are 27 T cell receptor beta chains derived from one specimen sequenced in a study of metastatic and nonmetastatic thyroid tumors. TCRdb re-called the PCR reads via MiXCR. The repertoire holds 20,000 to 30,000 clones, with 13% as singletons. Each patient went into thyroid surgery without having received any treatment. Sequenced sample: blood. Every receptor here comes from a female donor with papillary thyroid cancer or a benign thyroid nodule (not recorded which). Some clones in this sample may be carry-over from other donors' samples.

The CDR3 DNA reads TGTGCCAGCAGCTTAATGGGGGCGACCTATTACTTC. Amino acid sequence: CASSLMGATYYF. This rearrangement joins TRBV5-4 to TRBJ2-5, with D possibly matching TRBD1 (6 bases). V dropped 2 bases and J dropped 14 bases, with 16 bases sitting between them. The CDR3 runs to 12 residues. CDR1 and CDR2 from the germline V gene are SGHNT and YYREEE (reference sequence).

This clone was seen repeatedly, ten times or more. The chain carries TRBV13 and TRBJ1-2; TRBD1 might be the D (5 bases). Germline V gives CDR1 PRHDT, CDR2 FYEKMQ (reference sequence). This CDR3 comprises 12 residues. V gave up 1 base and J gave up 13 bases, with 13 bases separating them. The CDR3 DNA reads TGTGCCAGCAGCTTAGAGTTAGGGGTAATCACCTTC. Its protein is CASSLELGVITF.

Many counts were recorded for this clone. This CDR3 reads CASSSGTGTNQPQHF. The CDR3, as DNA: TGCGCCAGCAGCTCCGGGACGGGGACCAATCAGCCCCAGCATTTT. The V call is TRBV5-1, the J call TRBJ1-5, with D possibly matching TRBD1 (5 bases). Trimming took 3 bases from V and 3 from J, leaving 13 bases between them. Germline CDR1 and CDR2: SGHRS and YFSETQ. The CDR3 contains 15 residues. The whole variable domain, remainder taken from reference TRBV5-1 and TRBJ1-5, is KAGVTQTPRYLIKTRGQQVTLSCSPISGHRSVSWYQQTPGQGLQFLFEYFSETQRNKGNFPGRFSGRQFSNSRSEMNVSTLELGDSALYLCASSSGTGTNQPQHFGDGTRLSIL.

In its sample, this clone ranks as medium-sized. The chain couples TRBV4-1 to TRBJ1-4, with 8 bases fitting TRBD1. There are 15 residues in the CDR3. Unmatched junction bases numbered 3, after V lost 4 bases and J lost 2 bases. Germline CDR1 MGHRA, CDR2 YSYEKL. The CDR3 sequence is CASSLPGGTNEKLFF. CDR3 sequence (DNA): TGCGCCAGCAGCCTACCAGGGGGCACTAATGAAAAACTGTTTTTT.

This clone has a handful of counts. The rearrangement joins TRBV19 to TRBJ2-7; no firm D call. Trimming took off 1 base at V and 2 bases at J, with 12 bases between the two ends. This CDR3 spans 15 amino acids. Germline CDR1 LNHDA, CDR2 SQIVND (reference sequence). CDR3 nucleotide sequence: TGTGCCAGTAGTATAGCGGTACCTCCAGCCTACGAGCAGTACTTC. Protein sequence: CASSIAVPPAYEQYF.

This clone was recorded at least ten times. Germline is not matched at one junction end, which may reflect a read error. This chain joins TRBV2 and TRBJ2-1; no reliable D call. The CDR3 covers 16 residues. CDR1 is SNHLY, CDR2 FYNNEI, per germline. The CDR3, as DNA: TGTGCCAGCAGTAAAGCCTTAGCTTCAAACTACAATGAGCAGTTCTTC. This gives the protein CASSKALASNYNEQFF.

This clone was found many times. The chain recombines TRBV6-4 with TRBJ2-3, with D possibly matching TRBD1 (5 bases). V was clipped by 3 bases and J by 4 bases, with 11 bases between them. The CDR3 sequence is 14 residues long. Germline V gives CDR1 MRHNA, CDR2 SNTAGT. CDR3 amino acids: CASSEGQGADTQYF. CDR3 sequence (DNA): TGTGCCAGCAGTGAAGGGCAGGGCGCAGATACGCAGTATTTT.

Concerning this clone itself: An end of the junction differs from the germline gene, which may be a read error. The V call is TRBV11-2, the J call TRBJ2-2; the D gene is possibly TRBD1 (6 bases). Germline CDR1 SGHAT, CDR2 FQNNGV. This CDR3 region has 15 residues. CDR3 amino acids: CSSSPQQGYTGELFF. For the CDR3, the DNA is TGTTCCAGCAGCCCTCAACAGGGTTACACCGGTGAGCTGTTTTTT. Filled out from reference TRBV11-2 and TRBJ2-2, the complete variable domain reads EAGVAQSPRYKIIEKRQSVAFWCNPISGHATLYWYQQILGQGPKLLIQFQNNGVVDDSQLPKDRFSAERLKGVDSTLKIQPAKLEDSAVYLCSSSPQQGYTGELFFGEGSRLTVL.

This clone was picked up many times. The genes are TRBV4-1 and TRBJ2-5; D possibly corresponds to TRBD1 (6 bases). Germline assignment: CDR1 MGHRA and CDR2 YSYEKL. The CDR3 runs 14 residues. Trimming took 4 bases from V and 3 from J, leaving 12 bases between them. The CDR3 reads CASSPNPGEETQYF. The CDR3 DNA reads as TGCGCCAGCAGCCCGAACCCAGGGGAAGAGACCCAGTACTTC.

This clone was seen at least ten times. CDR3 amino acids: CASSPLTGLQGNEQFF. The CDR3 DNA reads TGCGCCAGCAGCCCCCTTACAGGCCTCCAGGGCAATGAGCAGTTCTTC. The chain couples TRBV4-3 to TRBJ2-1; possibly TRBD1 for D (5 bases). Germline assignment: CDR1 LGHNA and CDR2 YSLEER. V was clipped by 4 bases and J by 6 bases, with 19 bases between them. This CDR3 region has 16 residues.

This clone was recorded many times. The chain links TRBV5-8 to TRBJ1-2, with 7 bases aligning to TRBD1. V shed 3 bases, J shed 4 bases, and the junction held 9 bases outside the gene matches. Germline values: CDR1 SGHTS, CDR2 YDEGEE. This CDR3 spans 15 amino acids. This CDR3 reads CASSWGQTSLYGYTF. The CDR3 DNA reads TGTGCCAGCAGCTGGGGACAGACCTCCCTCTATGGCTACACCTTC.

By share, this clone ranks as medium-sized. The rearrangement uses TRBV20-1 and TRBJ1-5; D possibly corresponds to TRBD1 (5 bases). CDR1 is DFQATT, CDR2 SNEGSKA, per germline (reference sequence). Trimming shortened V by 0 bases and J by 6 bases, and 15 bases separated the two germline ends. CDR3 length: 15 residues. For the CDR3, the DNA is TGCAGTGCTAGAGATTTACGCGCGGGGGGTCAGCCCCAGCATTTT. Amino acid sequence: CSARDLRAGGQPQHF.

This clone was counted at least ten times. The rearrangement links TRBV7-6 to TRBJ1-1; a weak D match, TRBD1 (6 bases). Germline values: CDR1 SGHVS, CDR2 FNYEAQ. The V end was cut by 5 bases, the J end by 10 bases, with 23 bases between. The CDR3 is 15 amino acids. This chain's CDR3 is CASSERSVQGIRAFF. CDR3 DNA: TGTGCCAGCAGCGAACGGTCGGTACAGGGAATAAGAGCTTTCTTT.

V and J are TRBV30 and TRBJ2-5; D gene unclear. CDR3 length: 13 residues. The V end lost 4 bases, the J end lost 1 base, and 10 bases lay between the germline ends. Germline-derived CDR1 and CDR2 are GTSNPN and SVGIG (reference sequence). The CDR3 reads CAWNRAPQETQYF. In nucleotides, the CDR3 is TGTGCCTGGAACCGGGCTCCCCAAGAGACCCAGTACTTC.

This clone rates as medium-sized. V usage is TRBV6-6 and J usage is TRBJ2-7, with D possibly being TRBD1 (5 bases). The germline V gene has CDR1 MNHNY and CDR2 SVGAGI (reference sequence). This CDR3 has 15 residues. Trimming pared 0 bases from V and 4 bases from J, leaving 13 bases between. The CDR3 coding sequence is TGTGCCAGCAGTTACTCTCTTCAGGGCGAATACGAGCAGTACTTC. This translates into CASSYSLQGEYEQYF.

Only a few counts were recorded for this clone. A read error may account for a junction end that differs from germline. The chain carries TRBV28 and TRBJ1-1; D might be TRBD1 (5 bases). The germline V gene has CDR1 MDHEN and CDR2 SYDVKM. The CDR3 runs 13 residues. The CDR3 loop is CASQTRGNTEAFF. The CDR3 region has the DNA TGTGCCAGCCAGACCCGGGGCAACACTGAAGCCTTCTTT. Full variable domain (missing parts from reference TRBV28 and TRBJ1-1): DVKVTQSSRYLVKRTGEKVFLECVQDMDHENMFWYRQDPGLGLRLIYFSYDVKMKEKGDIPEGYSVSREKKERFSLILESASTNQTSMYLCASQTRGNTEAFFGQGTRLTVV.

This clone was observed many times. The gene calls are TRBV5-4 and TRBJ2-2; 7 bases align to TRBD1. In germline, CDR1 is SGHNT, CDR2 YYREEE (reference sequence). With 3 bases clipped from V and 5 bases from J, the junction kept 7 bases outside the gene matches. This CDR3 region has 15 residues. CDR3 sequence (DNA): TGTGCCAGCAGCTCCCCGGGACAGCCGACCGGGGAGCTGTTTTTT. It yields the protein CASSSPGQPTGELFF.

This clone was counted ten times or more. Distinct nucleotide sequences in the sample also encode this CDR3. The rearrangement links TRBV12-3 or TRBV12-4 to TRBJ1-3; D might be TRBD1 (6 bases). V was cut by 6 bases and J by 4 bases, with 13 bases left in between. This CDR3 has 14 residues. CDR3 loop: CASRPTGSGNTIYF. CDR3 nucleotides: TGTGCCAGCAGACCCACAGGGAGCGGAAACACCATATATTTT.

The V gene is TRBV20-1, the J gene TRBJ2-7; maybe TRBD1 (6 bases). The germline V gene has CDR1 DFQATT and CDR2 SNEGSKA (reference sequence). CDR3 size: 12 residues. The V end was cut by 2 bases, the J end by 5 bases, with 10 bases between. CDR3 bases: TGCAGTGCTAGAAAGGGGGACCACGAGCAGTACTTC. Translation: CSARKGDHEQYF.

This chain connects TRBV20-1 to TRBJ2-1, with 8 bases identical to TRBD2. The CDR3 loop spans 16 amino acids. V trimming: 7 bases; J trimming: 6 bases; junction bases outside the gene matches: 17. Germline lookup yields CDR1 DFQATT and CDR2 SNEGSKA (reference sequence). The CDR3 DNA sequence: TGCAGTGTTCAGAGATTTGGAACGGGAGGGCCCAATGAGCAGTTCTTC. It yields the protein CSVQRFGTGGPNEQFF.

This clone has ten or more counts. The chain uses TRBV19 and TRBJ2-1; D ambiguous. CDR3 length equals 16 residues. The germline CDR1 and CDR2 sequences are LNHDA and SQIVND (reference sequence). V shed 4 bases and J shed 5 bases, with 18 bases lying between them. CDR3 nucleotide sequence: TGTGCCAGTAGTAGCGGACCCCTCCCCGGCCACAATGAGCAGTTCTTC. Its protein product is CASSSGPLPGHNEQFF.

This clone occurred many times. The chain has TRBV5-5 and TRBJ2-5; TRBD2 matches 13 bases. Germline V gives CDR1 SGHKS, CDR2 YYEKEE (reference sequence). V lost 4 bases and J lost 5; bases outside the gene matches: 5. There are 15 residues in the CDR3. The CDR3 region has the DNA TGTGCCAGCAGCCCCGGACTAGCGGGAGTTGAGACCCAGTACTTC. Its protein is CASSPGLAGVETQYF.

This clone has ten or more counts. The chain has TRBV5-4 and TRBJ2-1; possible D gene TRBD2, 6 bases. V lost 3 bases, J lost 5 bases, and 15 bases lay in between. The germline gives CDR1 SGHNT, CDR2 YYREEE (reference sequence). The CDR3 runs to 15 residues. The CDR3 loop reads CASSSFASADNEQFF. The CDR3 coding sequence is TGTGCCAGCAGCTCTTTCGCTAGCGCGGACAATGAGCAGTTCTTC.

This clone came up many times. The chain recombines TRBV4-1 with TRBJ1-3, with D perhaps TRBD1 (5 bases). V gave up 3 bases and J gave up 0 bases, with 12 bases separating them. The V gene's germline CDR1 is MGHRA and CDR2 YSYEKL. The CDR3 length is 16 residues. CDR3 loop: CASSHPGRDSGNTIYF. CDR3 DNA sequence: TGCGCCAGCAGCCACCCGGGACGGGACTCTGGAAACACCATATATTTT.

This clone occurred many times. This sequence joins TRBV7-3 and TRBJ1-1; D call uncertain. Trimming shortened V by 8 bases and J by 7 bases, and 17 bases separated the two germline ends. Germline lookup yields CDR1 SGHTA and CDR2 FQGTGA. The CDR3 length is 13 residues. Here the CDR3 reads CASSRGFGIEAFF. In nucleotides, the CDR3 is TGTGCCAGCTCGCGGGGTTTCGGCATTGAAGCTTTCTTT.

The table lists this clone with many counts. The chain couples TRBV7-8 to TRBJ1-5; no firm D call. Germline V gene data show CDR1 as SGHVS and CDR2 as FQNEAQ. The CDR3 has 15 amino acids. V gave up 3 bases and J gave up 6 bases, with 15 bases separating them. The CDR3, as DNA: TGTGCCAGCAGCTTGGGAATAGACGCGGTTCAGCCCCAGCATTTT. Residues: CASSLGIDAVQPQHF.

The chain couples TRBV2 to TRBJ1-4, with a tentative D call TRBD1 (5 bases). CDR3 length: 15 amino acids. Germline lookup yields CDR1 SNHLY and CDR2 FYNNEI. Trimming took 10 bases from V and 8 from J, leaving 23 bases between them. The CDR3 nucleotides read TGTGCCATCATTCCGGCAGCAGGGTTAGGCGAAAAACTGTTTTTT. Translated, it gives CAIIPAAGLGEKLFF.